This note documents a single TCR beta chain sequence. The antigen is unknown. This entry is derived from a study of T cell responses to AZD1222 COVID-19 vaccine. Study-level findings and limits: The number of AZD1222 recipients seropositive at baseline was only 6 or 7.

The method was immunoSEQ multiplex PCR; TCRdb's version includes in-frame clones alone and lacks a portion of them. The sample has some 96,000 clones; approximately 91% are singletons. The germline V gene encodes CDR1 SGHRS and CDR2 YFSETQ. V shed 4 bases, J shed 3 bases, and the junction held 10 bases outside the gene matches. This CDR3 comprises 16 residues. The V call is TRBV5-1, the J call TRBJ2-3, with 8 bases matching TRBD1. This TCR was recovered from an adult who received the AZD1222 COVID-19 vaccine. Material: peripheral blood, obtained 28 days after the second AZD1222 dose. CDR3 sequence reads: CASSAPGQVRTDTQYF. DNA of the CDR3: TGCGCCAGCAGCGCTCCGGGACAGGTCCGAACAGATACGCAGTATTTT.